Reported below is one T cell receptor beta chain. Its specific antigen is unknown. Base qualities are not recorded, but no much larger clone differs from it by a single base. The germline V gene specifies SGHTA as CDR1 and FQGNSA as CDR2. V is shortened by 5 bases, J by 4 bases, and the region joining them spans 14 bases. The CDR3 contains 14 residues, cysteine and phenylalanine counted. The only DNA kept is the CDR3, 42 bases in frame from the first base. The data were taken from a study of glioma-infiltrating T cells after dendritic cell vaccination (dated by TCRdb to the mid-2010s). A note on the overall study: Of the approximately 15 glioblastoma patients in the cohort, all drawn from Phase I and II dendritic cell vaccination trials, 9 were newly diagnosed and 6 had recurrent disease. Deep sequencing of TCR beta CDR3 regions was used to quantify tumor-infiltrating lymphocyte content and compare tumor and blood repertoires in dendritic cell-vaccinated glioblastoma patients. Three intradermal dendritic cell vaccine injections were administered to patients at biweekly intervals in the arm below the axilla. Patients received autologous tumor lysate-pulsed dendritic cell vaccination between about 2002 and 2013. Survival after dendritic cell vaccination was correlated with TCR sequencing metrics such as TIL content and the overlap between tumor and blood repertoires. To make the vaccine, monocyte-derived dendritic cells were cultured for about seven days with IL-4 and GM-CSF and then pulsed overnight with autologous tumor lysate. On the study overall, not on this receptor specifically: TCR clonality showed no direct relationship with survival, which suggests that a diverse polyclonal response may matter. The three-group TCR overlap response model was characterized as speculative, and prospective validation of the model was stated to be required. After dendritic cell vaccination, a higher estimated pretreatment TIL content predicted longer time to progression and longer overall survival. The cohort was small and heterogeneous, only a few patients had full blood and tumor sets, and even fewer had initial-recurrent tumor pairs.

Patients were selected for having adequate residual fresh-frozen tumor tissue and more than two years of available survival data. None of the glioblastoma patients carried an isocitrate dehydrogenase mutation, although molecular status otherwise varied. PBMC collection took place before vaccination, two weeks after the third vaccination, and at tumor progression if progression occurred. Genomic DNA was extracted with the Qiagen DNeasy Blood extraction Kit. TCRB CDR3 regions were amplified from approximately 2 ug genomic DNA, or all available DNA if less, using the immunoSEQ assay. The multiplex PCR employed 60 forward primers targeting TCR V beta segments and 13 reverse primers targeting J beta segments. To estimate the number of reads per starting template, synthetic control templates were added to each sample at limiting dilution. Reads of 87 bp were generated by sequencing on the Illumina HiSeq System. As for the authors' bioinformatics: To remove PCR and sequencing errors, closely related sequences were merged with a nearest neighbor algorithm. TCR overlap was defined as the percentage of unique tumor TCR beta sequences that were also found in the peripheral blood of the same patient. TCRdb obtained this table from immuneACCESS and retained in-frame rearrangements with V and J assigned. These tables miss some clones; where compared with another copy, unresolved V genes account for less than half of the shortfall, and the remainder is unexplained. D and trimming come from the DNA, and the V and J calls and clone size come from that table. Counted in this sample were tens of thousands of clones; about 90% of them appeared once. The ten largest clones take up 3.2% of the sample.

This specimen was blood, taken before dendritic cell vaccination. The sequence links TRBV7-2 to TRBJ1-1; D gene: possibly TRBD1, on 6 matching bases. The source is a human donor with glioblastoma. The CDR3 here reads CASSVWGGGTEAFF. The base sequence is TGTGCCAGCAGCGTGTGGGGGGGCGGCACTGAAGCTTTCTTT.